The 27 T cell receptor beta chains in this list originate from one sample, sequenced in a study of cytomegalovirus exposure and HLA in healthy donors. PCR primers comprised 60 Vbeta and 13 Jbeta primers. Data came from immunoSEQ multiplex PCR; TCRdb stores just in-frame clones and leaves some out. The table lists 100,000 to 150,000 clones, roughly 80% of them singletons, with roughly 4% in the top ten. Sample: PBMCs. These TCRs come from a middle-aged woman in good health and CMV-seronegative.

V gene TRBV5-6 combines with J gene TRBJ2-1, with 8 positions matching TRBD2. Looked up from germline, CDR1 is SGHDT and CDR2 is YYEEEE. J gave up 8 bases and V 4 bases, and 8 bases lay outside the gene matches. The CDR3 sequence is 14 residues long. The CDR3, as DNA: TGTGCCAGCAGCCCGGGACTAGGAAGGGATGAGCAGTTCTTC. It translates to CASSPGLGRDEQFF.

The chain recombines TRBV7-9 with TRBJ1-2; perhaps TRBD1 as D (5 bases). The germline CDR1 and CDR2 sequences are SEHNR and FQNEAQ (reference sequence). V was trimmed by 1 base and J by 6 bases, leaving 12 bases between them. The CDR3 loop spans 14 amino acids. Written as DNA, the CDR3 is TGTGCCAGCAGCTTAGGAAGGGGAATGGATGGCTACACCTTC. It codes for CASSLGRGMDGYTF.

This clone came up once. The gene calls are TRBV4-1 and TRBJ1-1; 10 positions match TRBD1. V shed 1 base and J 4 bases; nucleotides not matched to a gene: 6. CDR3 size: 16 residues. Germline V gives CDR1 MGHRA, CDR2 YSYEKL. The CDR3 region is CASSQVAGQGSTEAFF. For the CDR3, the DNA is TGCGCCAGCAGCCAAGTTGCGGGACAGGGGTCCACTGAAGCTTTCTTT.

A single count supports this clone. The chain is built from TRBV11-2 and TRBJ2-3; D call uncertain. CDR1 and CDR2 (germline): SGHAT, FQNNGV. This CDR3 has 15 residues. V was clipped by 0 bases and J by 6 bases, with 13 bases between them. CDR3 coding DNA: TGTGCCAGCAGCTTAGAACCATTCAGCAGGGATACGCAGTATTTT. Residues: CASSLEPFSRDTQYF.

This clone was observed a few times. CDR3 sequence reads: CASSQSDRGREKLFF. The CDR3 nucleotides read TGCGCCAGCAGCCAATCTGACAGGGGGCGAGAAAAACTGTTTTTT. The chain is built from TRBV4-3 and TRBJ1-4, with 10 bases fitting TRBD1. The V gene's germline CDR1 is LGHNA and CDR2 YSLEER. The V gene end was trimmed by 2 bases and the J gene end by 8 bases; junction bases not matched to a gene: 5. The CDR3 runs to 15 residues.

This clone was detected only once. The genes are TRBV28 and TRBJ2-5; 13 nucleotides agree with TRBD2. Germline V lookup: CDR1 MDHEN, CDR2 SYDVKM. The junction had 5 bases not matched to a gene; V was cut back by 6 bases and J by 1 base. The CDR3 runs to 16 residues. CDR3 loop: CASREGLAGAQETQYF. The CDR3 DNA reads as TGTGCCAGCAGGGAAGGACTAGCGGGAGCCCAAGAGACCCAGTACTTC.

This sequence joins TRBV27 and TRBJ1-5; D might be TRBD1 (5 bases). Trimming pared 4 bases from V and 6 bases from J, leaving 10 bases between. CDR3 length equals 13 residues. CDR1 is MNHEY, CDR2 SMNVEV, per germline (reference sequence). The CDR3 sequence is CASSWGGSQPQHF. For the CDR3, the DNA is TGTGCCAGCAGTTGGGGGGGTTCTCAGCCCCAGCATTTT.

This clone came up once. The chain employs TRBV28 and TRBJ2-7, with D unresolved. Per the germline V gene, CDR1 is MDHEN and CDR2 is SYDVKM. Trimming left V 5 bases short and J 2 bases short, with 22 bases between. The CDR3 consists of 17 residues. The CDR3 spells CASSHTPHTPAAYEQYF. For the CDR3, the DNA is TGTGCCAGCAGTCACACCCCTCACACACCCGCAGCCTACGAGCAGTACTTC.

V is TRBV23-1 and J is TRBJ2-2; D is uncertain. TRBV23-1 is recorded as an ORF, its role being uncertain. The CDR3 totals 14 residues. V dropped 3 bases and J dropped 3 bases, with 8 bases sitting between them. For the CDR3, the DNA is TGCGCCAGCAGTCACCTCCAGTACACCGGGGAGCTGTTTTTT. Protein: CASSHLQYTGELFF.

In regard to this clone: A read error may produce the germline difference seen at one junction end. The V gene is TRBV18, the J gene TRBJ1-2; weak D call: TRBD1 (6 bases). Germline loops: CDR1 KGHSH, CDR2 LQKENI. This CDR3 spans 13 amino acids. CDR3 loop: CASSPQAGAANNF. The DNA for the CDR3 is TGTGCCAGCTCACCACAGGCAGGGGCTGCGAATAACTTC.

V gene TRBV5-4 combines with J gene TRBJ1-2; D is ambiguous. V lost 2 bases and J 6 bases, leaving 11 bases between the germline ends. CDR1 is SGHNT and CDR2 is YYREEE in the germline V gene (reference sequence). The CDR3 runs 13 residues. CDR3 sequence reads: CASSLGARNGYTF. Here the CDR3 DNA reads TGTGCCAGCAGCTTAGGTGCGAGGAATGGCTACACCTTC.

A note on this clone: An end of the junction does not agree with germline; a read error may underlie this. The V call is TRBV7-9, the J call TRBJ2-7, with TRBD1 matching over 7 bases. The V gene's germline CDR1 is SEHNR and CDR2 FQNEAQ (reference sequence). This CDR3 comprises 13 residues. The DNA of the CDR3 is TGTTCCAGCACCCGACAGGGCTCCTACGAGCAGTACTTC. It specifies CSSTRQGSYEQYF.

This chain joins TRBV15 and TRBJ2-5; 12 bases line up with TRBD1. The tail of the sequence fits TRBJ2-7 better, so the J call may be wrong. Germline CDR1 reads LNHNV; CDR2 reads YYDKDF (reference sequence). This CDR3 spans 16 amino acids. CDR3 in DNA: TGTGCCACCAGCAGAGATCTGGGACAGGGGGCTTACGAGCAGTACTTC. As protein: CATSRDLGQGAYEQYF.

The chain uses TRBV10-2 and TRBJ1-1, with 7 bases that match TRBD1. The CDR3 is 14 residues long. Trimming at V came to 6 bases and at J to 2 bases, leaving 6 bases not matched to a gene. Germline V gives CDR1 WSHSY, CDR2 SAAADI. CDR3 loop: CASSLTGTNTEAFF. The DNA for the CDR3 is TGCGCCAGCAGCCTGACAGGGACAAACACTGAAGCTTTCTTT.

This clone was found a few times. This rearrangement joins TRBV4-2 to TRBJ1-4; 9 bases match TRBD1. The germline V gene has CDR1 LGHNA and CDR2 YNFKEQ. Trimming took 4 bases from V and 2 from J; bases not matched to a gene: 5. CDR3 length: 16 residues. DNA of the CDR3: TGTGCCAGCAGCCTGGGACAGGGTGTCACTAATGAAAAACTGTTTTTT. This gives the protein CASSLGQGVTNEKLFF.

V is TRBV7-3 and J is TRBJ1-2; TRBD1 matches at 10 bases. Germline assignment: CDR1 SGHTA and CDR2 FQGTGA. CDR3 length: 13 amino acids. V was clipped by 8 bases and J by 5 bases; unmatched bases: 5. The CDR3 DNA sequence: TGTGCCAGCTCCCGGGGACAGGGGTATGGCTACACCTTC. It encodes CASSRGQGYGYTF.

The chain carries TRBV10-3 and TRBJ2-2, with 8 positions matching TRBD1. V shed 11 bases and J 3 bases; nucleotides not matched to a gene: 5. Germline V gene sequence: CDR1 ENHRY, CDR2 SYGVKD. The CDR3 has 13 amino acids. The CDR3 DNA reads as TGTGCCGTGGACAGGGAGGACACCGGGGAGCTGTTTTTT. This encodes CAVDREDTGELFF.

Regarding this clone: Compared with germline, one end of the junction differs, possibly owing to a read error. The chain employs TRBV7-2 and TRBJ1-2, with D maybe TRBD1 (5 bases). The germline gives CDR1 SGHTA, CDR2 FQGNSA. This CDR3 has 14 residues. The CDR3 protein is CASSSAGIYYGYPF. For the CDR3, the DNA is TGTGCCAGCAGCTCCGCAGGGATTTACTATGGCTACCCCTTC. The complete variable domain, with remaining parts taken from reference TRBV7-2 and TRBJ1-2, reads GAGVSQSPSNKVTEKGKDVELRCDPISGHTALYWYRQSLGQGLEFLIYFQGNSAPDKSGLPSDRFSAERTGGSVSTLTIQRTQQEDSAVYLCASSSAGIYYGYPFGSGTRLTVV.

This clone was counted once. The chain has TRBV6-1 and TRBJ2-5, with D maybe TRBD2 (5 bases). This CDR3 is built from 15 residues. Deletions cut 2 bases from V and 5 bases from J, with 15 bases between. CDR1 and CDR2 (germline): MNHNS, SASEGT. The CDR3 DNA follows: TGTGCCAGCAGTGAAAGTCCCGCGGGTTGGGAGACCCAGTACTTC. Translation: CASSESPAGWETQYF.

The gene calls are TRBV6-5 and TRBJ1-6; TRBD1 aligns across 9 bases. Germline V gene data show CDR1 as MNHEY and CDR2 as SVGAGI. The V and J ends lost 4 bases and 11 bases, in that order; junction bases with no gene match: 9. The CDR3 is 15 amino acids. The CDR3 sequence is CASSSTQGAATPLHF. CDR3 nucleotides: TGTGCCAGCAGTTCCACACAGGGGGCTGCGACACCCCTCCACTTT.

The chain is built from TRBV6-4 and TRBJ2-3; D unresolved. The V gene lost 4 bases and the J gene lost 2 bases, with 7 bases spanning the gap. The CDR3 spans 13 residues. CDR1 MRHNA and CDR2 SNTAGT come from the germline V gene. The CDR3 sequence is CASSASATDTQYF. In nucleotides, the CDR3 is TGTGCCAGCAGTGCCTCGGCCACAGATACGCAGTATTTT.

The rearrangement joins TRBV28 to TRBJ1-1, with a possible D match to TRBD1 (6 bases). V lost 2 bases and J 10 bases, leaving 17 bases between the germline ends. The germline V gene has CDR1 MDHEN and CDR2 SYDVKM. The CDR3 is 14 amino acids. CDR3 protein: CASSLGTGKSGAFF. Written as DNA, the CDR3 is TGTGCCAGCAGTTTAGGTACAGGGAAGAGCGGAGCTTTCTTT. The variable domain in full, completed from reference TRBV28 and TRBJ1-1, reads DVKVTQSSRYLVKRTGEKVFLECVQDMDHENMFWYRQDPGLGLRLIYFSYDVKMKEKGDIPEGYSVSREKKERFSLILESASTNQTSMYLCASSLGTGKSGAFFGQGTRLTVV.

The chain uses TRBV10-3 and TRBJ1-2; D unresolved. The CDR3 sequence is 14 residues long. Germline assignment: CDR1 ENHRY and CDR2 SYGVKD. V was cut by 4 bases and J by 4 bases, with 13 bases left in between. CDR3 loop: CAISAPGDPYGYTF. CDR3 bases: TGTGCCATCAGTGCCCCGGGAGATCCCTATGGCTACACCTTC.

The chain couples TRBV2 to TRBJ2-2; 8 bases fit TRBD2. CDR1 SNHLY and CDR2 FYNNEI come from the germline V gene. The CDR3 runs 15 residues. The J segment lost 7 bases and the V segment lost 4 bases, leaving 8 bases of the junction unmatched. The CDR3, as DNA: TGTGCCAGCAGTGTCGCGGGGGGCAGTGGCGGGGAGCTGTTTTTT. It translates to CASSVAGGSGGELFF.

This clone was recorded once. The chain employs TRBV7-8 and TRBJ1-1; D remains ambiguous. The germline V and J ends were trimmed by 1 base and 7 bases, with 7 bases remaining between them. The germline gives CDR1 SGHVS, CDR2 FQNEAQ. The length of the CDR3 is 12 residues. The CDR3 nucleotides read TGTGCCAGCAGCTTAGGCCGAGGTGAAGCTTTCTTT. Translation: CASSLGRGEAFF.

Here the CDR3 DNA reads TGTGCCAGCAGCCTGGAGGGCGGGGGAGTCCAAGAGACCCAGTACTTC. Translating gives CASSLEGGGVQETQYF. The rearrangement links TRBV5-6 to TRBJ2-5; 7 nucleotides agree with TRBD2. Germline loops: CDR1 SGHDT, CDR2 YYEEEE. The V segment lost 4 bases and the J segment 1 base; nucleotides outside the gene matches: 10. This CDR3 is built from 16 residues.

The gene calls are TRBV15 and TRBJ1-2; tentatively, D is TRBD1 (6 bases). CDR1 and CDR2 from the germline V gene are LNHNV and YYDKDF (reference sequence). Trimming cost V 0 bases and J 5 bases, with 13 bases left between them. CDR3 length: 15 amino acids. The CDR3 DNA follows: TGTGCCACCAGCAGAGAGGGGGCAGGGCCGTATGGCTACACCTTC. Its translation: CATSREGAGPYGYTF.